What follows are 15 T cell receptor beta chains derived from one specimen sequenced in a study of T cell responses to AZD1222 COVID-19 vaccine. The repertoire was sequenced with immunoSEQ multiplex PCR; TCRdb's copy has only in-frame clones and lacks some. The data show over 110,000 clones, 85% to 95% seen once. Sample: peripheral blood, taken on day 0 of AZD1222 vaccination. These receptors came from an adult in good health.

There are a few counts of this clone. This rearrangement joins TRBV21-1 to TRBJ2-1; the table assigns TRBD2, which was not confirmed against the DNA. TRBV21-1 is a recognized pseudogene. The CDR3 is made up of 15 amino acids. The CDR3 loop reads CASSKGGVDLNEQFF. CDR3 nucleotides: TGTGCCAGCAGCAAAGGGGGGGTAGACCTCAATGAGCAGTTCTTC.

The chain links TRBV3-1 (or the pseudogene TRBV3-2) to TRBJ2-2; D may match TRBD1 or TRBD2 (5 bases each). Trimming left V 6 bases short and J 4 bases short, with 9 bases between. Germline lookup yields CDR1 LGHDT and CDR2 YNNKEL (reference sequence). The CDR3 consists of 13 residues. The CDR3 protein is CASRLRGTGELFF. CDR3 coding DNA: TGTGCCAGCAGACTGAGGGGCACCGGGGAGCTGTTTTTT.

V gene TRBV3-1 (or the pseudogene TRBV3-2) combines with J gene TRBJ2-7; D might be TRBD1 (6 bases). In germline, CDR1 is LGHDT, CDR2 YNNKEL (reference sequence). V dropped 5 bases and J dropped 1 base, with 12 bases sitting between them. CDR3 size: 14 residues. This CDR3 is CASSSLGHSYEQYF. The DNA for the CDR3 is TGTGCCAGCAGCTCCCTGGGACATTCCTACGAGCAGTACTTC.

The rearrangement links TRBV28 to TRBJ2-7; 8 bases agree with TRBD2. Germline V lookup: CDR1 MDHEN, CDR2 SYDVKM. The CDR3 runs 15 residues. Unmatched junction bases numbered 8, after V lost 2 bases and J lost 5 bases. The CDR3, as DNA: TGTGCCAGCAGTTTAGTAGGAGCGGGGGACCACGAGCAGTACTTC. It specifies CASSLVGAGDHEQYF.

This rearrangement joins TRBV5-4 to TRBJ2-7; possibly TRBD1 for D (6 bases). This CDR3 has 13 amino acids. Trimming left V 7 bases short and J 3 bases short, with 14 bases between. CDR1 and CDR2 (germline): SGHNT, YYREEE (reference sequence). Here the CDR3 DNA reads TGTGCCAGCGGCTATACAGGGAACTACGAGCAGTACTTC. It is translated as CASGYTGNYEQYF.

The chain has TRBV6-4 and TRBJ1-1; D call uncertain. Trimming took off 4 bases at V and 3 bases at J, with 9 bases between the two ends. The germline V gene has CDR1 MRHNA and CDR2 SNTAGT. The CDR3 is 13 residues long. CDR3 protein: CASSAGSYTEAFF. CDR3 coding DNA: TGTGCCAGCAGTGCCGGTAGCTACACTGAAGCTTTCTTT.

This chain joins TRBV19 and TRBJ1-1, with D perhaps matching TRBD1 (5 bases). The germline V and J ends were trimmed by 7 bases and 5 bases, with 14 bases remaining between them. Per the germline V gene, CDR1 is LNHDA and CDR2 is SQIVND (reference sequence). This CDR3 is built from 13 residues. CDR3 residues: CASIPQGGTEAFF. The CDR3 nucleotides read TGTGCCAGTATCCCCCAGGGTGGAACTGAAGCTTTCTTT.

This clone was recorded only once. The chain is built from TRBV6-2 or TRBV6-3 and TRBJ2-5, with D possibly being TRBD1 (6 bases). V was clipped by 6 bases and J by 4 bases, with 30 bases between them. The CDR3 is 19 residues long. Germline CDR1 reads MNHEY; CDR2 reads SVGEGT. The CDR3 protein is CASSLRDTGTFAPLETQYF. The CDR3 DNA sequence: TGTGCCAGCAGCCTCCGGGACACGGGTACTTTCGCTCCCTTAGAGACCCAGTACTTC.

This chain links TRBV27 with TRBJ2-2; possible D gene TRBD2, 5 bases. The CDR3 length is 13 residues. V was trimmed by 3 bases and J by 4 bases, leaving 6 bases between them. Germline V gene data show CDR1 as MNHEY and CDR2 as SMNVEV (reference sequence). The CDR3 is CASSFGVTGELFF. DNA for the CDR3: TGTGCCAGCAGTTTCGGGGTCACCGGGGAGCTGTTTTTT.

V is TRBV13 and J is TRBJ1-1; tentative D call: TRBD1 (5 bases). The CDR3 is made up of 16 amino acids. CDR1 and CDR2 from the germline V gene are PRHDT and FYEKMQ (reference sequence). Trimming stripped 4 bases from V and 4 bases from J, with 19 bases between. The CDR3 nucleotides are TGTGCCAGCAGCTCAAAACTCCCCTGGGGCGGCACTGAAGCTTTCTTT. Protein sequence: CASSSKLPWGGTEAFF.

V is TRBV6-2 or TRBV6-3 and J is TRBJ1-5; no clear D. V lost 6 bases and J lost 7, with 16 bases in between. This CDR3 has 14 residues. CDR1 and CDR2 from the germline V gene are MNHEY and SVGEGT. The CDR3 loop is CASSPGVQSQPQHF. DNA for the CDR3: TGTGCCAGCAGCCCCGGGGTCCAGTCGCAGCCCCAGCATTTT.

The V call is TRBV11-2, the J call TRBJ2-7, with 10 bases fitting TRBD2. After removal of 5 bases from V and 2 bases from J, the junction contained 9 bases not matched to a gene. This CDR3 is built from 16 residues. Germline loops: CDR1 SGHAT, CDR2 FQNNGV. The CDR3 coding sequence is TGTGCCAGCAGCCTGGTAGCGGGGGGCCCACCCTACGAGCAGTACTTC. As protein: CASSLVAGGPPYEQYF.

This clone showed up just a few times. The chain combines TRBV29-1 with TRBJ1-2; D not certain. This CDR3 is built from 10 residues. Germline V lookup: CDR1 SQVTM, CDR2 ANQGSEA. Deletions cut 7 bases from V and 2 bases from J, with 5 bases between. The CDR3, as DNA: TGCAGCGACCAGAACTATGGCTACACCTTC. Protein sequence: CSDQNYGYTF.

The chain carries TRBV6-2 or TRBV6-3 and TRBJ2-6; D is undetermined. V was pared by 7 bases and J by 0 bases, with 13 bases between. CDR3 length equals 16 residues. The germline gives CDR1 MNHEY, CDR2 SVGEGT. The CDR3 here is CASTPPSGSGANVLTF. CDR3 nucleotide sequence: TGTGCCAGCACCCCCCCTTCGGGCTCTGGGGCCAACGTCCTGACTTTC.

V and J are TRBV3-1 (or the pseudogene TRBV3-2) and TRBJ2-7; D is perhaps TRBD1 (5 bases). V was clipped by 6 bases and J by 7 bases, with 16 bases between them. The CDR3 runs 13 residues. The germline V gene has CDR1 LGHDT and CDR2 YNNKEL (reference sequence). CDR3 sequence (DNA): TGTGCCAGCAGGGAGAATGGGGCCGGAGAGCAGTACTTC. Translating gives CASRENGAGEQYF.